Described below is a single T cell receptor beta chain sequence and its context. Its antigen is unidentified. Measured with immunoSEQ multiplex PCR; TCRdb has only the in-frame clones, and not every one. The sample has under 80,000 clones; roughly 85% are singletons. The record originates from a study of OX40 agonist ivuxolimab in advanced cancers. General study points: The expanded peripheral T cells' antigen specificity was not determined. By week 6 at 0.1 to 3.0 mg/kg, blood CD4+ and CD8+ T cells had expanded clonally.

The sequence came from an adult with an advanced solid tumor such as melanoma, head and neck, liver or kidney cancer. Sample: CD4+ or CD8+ T cells sorted from blood, taken in a trial of the OX40 agonist ivuxolimab.

The CDR3, as DNA: TGCGCCAGCAGCCAAGATCAGGGGGCTGGAGATACGCAGTATTTT. Translating it yields CASSQDQGAGDTQYF. The chain joins TRBV4-1 to TRBJ2-3, with 8 bases fitting TRBD1. CDR1 MGHRA and CDR2 YSYEKL come from the germline V gene. This CDR3 contains 15 residues. The V segment lost 0 bases and the J segment 5 bases; nucleotides outside the gene matches: 4.